This note documents a single T cell receptor (beta chain) sequence. The data stem from a study of cytomegalovirus exposure and HLA in healthy donors. It was with 60 Vbeta and 13 Jbeta primers that the PCR ran. Clones were sequenced by immunoSEQ multiplex PCR, and TCRdb holds only the in-frame ones, with some missing. The sample consists of over 100,000 clones, around 81% of them appearing once. Germline CDR1 reads SGHTA; CDR2 reads FQGNSA. Trimming took 6 bases from V and 3 from J; bases not matched to a gene: 9. This CDR3 has 17 residues. This sequence joins TRBV7-2 and TRBJ2-7, with 15 bases matching TRBD2. The clonotype was recovered from a woman in her twenties or thirties in good health and CMV-seronegative. Sequencing used PBMCs. In nucleotides, the CDR3 is TGTGCCAGCAGTCACGAGGGACTAGCGGGAGGCCTCTACGAGCAGTACTTC. Its protein is CASSHEGLAGGLYEQYF.